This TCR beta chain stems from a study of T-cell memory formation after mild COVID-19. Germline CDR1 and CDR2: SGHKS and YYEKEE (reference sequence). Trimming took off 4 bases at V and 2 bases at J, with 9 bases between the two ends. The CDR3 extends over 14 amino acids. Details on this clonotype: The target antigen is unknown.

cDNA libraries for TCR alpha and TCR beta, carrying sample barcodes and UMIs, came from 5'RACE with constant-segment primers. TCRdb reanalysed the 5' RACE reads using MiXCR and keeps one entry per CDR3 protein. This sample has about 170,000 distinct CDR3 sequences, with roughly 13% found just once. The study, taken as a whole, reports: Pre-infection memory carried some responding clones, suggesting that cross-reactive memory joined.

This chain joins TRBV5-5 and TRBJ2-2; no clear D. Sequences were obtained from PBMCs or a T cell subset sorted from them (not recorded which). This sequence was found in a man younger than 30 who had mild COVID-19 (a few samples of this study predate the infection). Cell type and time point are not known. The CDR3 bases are TGTGCCAGCAGCCTTAGGTTTAACACCGGGGAGCTGTTTTTT. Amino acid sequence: CASSLRFNTGELFF.